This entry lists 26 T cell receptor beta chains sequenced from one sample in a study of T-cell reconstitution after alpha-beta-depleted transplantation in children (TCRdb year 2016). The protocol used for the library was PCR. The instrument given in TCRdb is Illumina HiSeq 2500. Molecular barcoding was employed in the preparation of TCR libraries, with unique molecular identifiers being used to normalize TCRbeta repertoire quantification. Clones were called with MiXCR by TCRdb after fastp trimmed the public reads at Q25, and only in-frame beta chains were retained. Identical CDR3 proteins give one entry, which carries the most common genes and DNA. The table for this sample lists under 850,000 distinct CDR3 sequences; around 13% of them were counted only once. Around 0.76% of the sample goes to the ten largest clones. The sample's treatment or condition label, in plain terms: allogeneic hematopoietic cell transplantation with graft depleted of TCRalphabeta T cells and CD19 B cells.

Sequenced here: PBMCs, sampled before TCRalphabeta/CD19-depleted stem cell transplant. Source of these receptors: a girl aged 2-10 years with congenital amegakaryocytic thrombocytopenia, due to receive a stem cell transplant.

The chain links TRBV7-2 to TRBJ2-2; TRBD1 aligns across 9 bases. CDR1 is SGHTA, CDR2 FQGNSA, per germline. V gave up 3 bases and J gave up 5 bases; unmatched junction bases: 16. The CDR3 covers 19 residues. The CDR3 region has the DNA TGTGCCAGCAGCTTGGCGCCATTAGGCGGGACAGGGAAGACCGGGGAGCTGTTTTTT. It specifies CASSLAPLGGTGKTGELFF.

The CDR3 reads CASSHLGGLQETQYF. CDR3 in DNA: TGTGCCAGCAGCCACCTGGGAGGCTTACAAGAGACCCAGTACTTC. The chain is built from TRBV7-7 and TRBJ2-5, with D possibly TRBD2 on 6 matching bases. This CDR3 has 15 amino acids. V was cut by 5 bases and J by 2 bases, with 15 bases left in between. CDR1 is SSHAT and CDR2 is FNYEAQ in the germline V gene (reference sequence).

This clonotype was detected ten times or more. CDR3 residues: CASSETSGRGDTQYF. CDR3 coding DNA: TGTGCCAGCAGTGAGACTAGCGGGAGGGGAGATACGCAGTATTTT. The V call is TRBV25-1, the J call TRBJ2-3; 14 bases agree with TRBD2. Germline-derived CDR1 and CDR2 are MGHDK and SYGVNS. The J segment lost 5 bases and the V segment lost 3 bases, leaving 1 base of the junction unmatched. CDR3 length equals 15 residues.

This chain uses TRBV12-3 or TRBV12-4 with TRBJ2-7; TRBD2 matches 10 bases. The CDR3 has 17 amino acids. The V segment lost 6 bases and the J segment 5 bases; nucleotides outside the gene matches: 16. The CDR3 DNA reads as TGTGCCAGCAGCCTTCGACTAGCGGGTCGGGACGCCCACGAGCAGTACTTC. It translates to CASSLRLAGRDAHEQYF.

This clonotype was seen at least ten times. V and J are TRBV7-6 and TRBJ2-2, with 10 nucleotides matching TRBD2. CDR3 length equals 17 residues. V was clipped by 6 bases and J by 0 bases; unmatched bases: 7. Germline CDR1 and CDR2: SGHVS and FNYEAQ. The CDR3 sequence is CASRRTSGTANTGELFF. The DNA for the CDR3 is TGTGCCAGCAGACGGACTAGCGGAACCGCGAACACCGGGGAGCTGTTTTTT.

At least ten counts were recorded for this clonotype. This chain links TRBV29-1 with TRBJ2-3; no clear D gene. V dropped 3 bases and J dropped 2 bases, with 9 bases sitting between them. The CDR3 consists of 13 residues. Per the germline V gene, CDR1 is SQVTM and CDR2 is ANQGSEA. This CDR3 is CSVDETATDTQYF. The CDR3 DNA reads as TGCAGCGTTGATGAAACAGCCACAGATACGCAGTATTTT.

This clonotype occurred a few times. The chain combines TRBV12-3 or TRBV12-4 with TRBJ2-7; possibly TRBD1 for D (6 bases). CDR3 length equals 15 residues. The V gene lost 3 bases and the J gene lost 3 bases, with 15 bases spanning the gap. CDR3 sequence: CASSFGQRSYYEQYF. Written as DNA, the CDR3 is TGTGCCAGCAGTTTCGGACAGCGGTCCTACTACGAGCAGTACTTC.

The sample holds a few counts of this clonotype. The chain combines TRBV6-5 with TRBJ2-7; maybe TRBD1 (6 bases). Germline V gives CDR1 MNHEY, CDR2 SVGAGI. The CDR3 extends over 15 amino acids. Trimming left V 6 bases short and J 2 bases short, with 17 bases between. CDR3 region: CASSPTRTATYEQYF. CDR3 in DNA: TGTGCCAGCAGCCCAACCCGGACAGCCACCTACGAGCAGTACTTC.

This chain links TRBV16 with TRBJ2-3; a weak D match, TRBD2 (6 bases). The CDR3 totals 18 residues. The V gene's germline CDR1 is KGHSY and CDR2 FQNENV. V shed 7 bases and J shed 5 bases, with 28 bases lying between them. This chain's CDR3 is CASTSESAFREIVDTQYF. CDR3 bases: TGTGCCAGCACTTCGGAGTCGGCCTTCCGGGAGATCGTAGATACGCAGTATTTT.

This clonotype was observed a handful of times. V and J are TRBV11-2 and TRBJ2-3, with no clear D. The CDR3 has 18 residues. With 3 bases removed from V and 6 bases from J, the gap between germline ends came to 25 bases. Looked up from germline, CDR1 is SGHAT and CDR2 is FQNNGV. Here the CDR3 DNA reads TGTGCCAGCAGCTTCCGTATGACATATGCCTGGACGGGCGATACGCAGTATTTT. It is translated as CASSFRMTYAWTGDTQYF.

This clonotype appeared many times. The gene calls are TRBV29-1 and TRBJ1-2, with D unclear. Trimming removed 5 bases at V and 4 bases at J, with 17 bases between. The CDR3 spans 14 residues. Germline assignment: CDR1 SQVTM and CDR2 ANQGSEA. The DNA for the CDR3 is TGCAGCGTTTACGAGGGTTTCATCCTCTATGGCTACACCTTC. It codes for CSVYEGFILYGYTF.

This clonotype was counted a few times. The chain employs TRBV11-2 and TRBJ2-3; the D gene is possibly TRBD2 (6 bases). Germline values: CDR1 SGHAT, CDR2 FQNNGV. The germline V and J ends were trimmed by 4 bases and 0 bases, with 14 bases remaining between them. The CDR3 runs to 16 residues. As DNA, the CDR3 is TGTGCCAGCAGCTGGAGGGTAGCGGTTAGCACAGATACGCAGTATTTT. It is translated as CASSWRVAVSTDTQYF.

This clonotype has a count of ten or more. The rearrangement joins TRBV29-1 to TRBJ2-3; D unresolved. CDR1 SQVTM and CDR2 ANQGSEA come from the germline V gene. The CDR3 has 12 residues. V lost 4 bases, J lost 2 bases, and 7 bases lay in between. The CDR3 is CSVVADTDTQYF. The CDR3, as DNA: TGCAGCGTTGTGGCAGACACAGATACGCAGTATTTT.

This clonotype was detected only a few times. CDR3 amino acids: CASSLANTEQFF. In DNA form, the CDR3 reads TGTGCCAGCAGCTTAGCGAATACTGAGCAGTTCTTC. The rearrangement uses TRBV7-9 and TRBJ2-1; D remains ambiguous. This CDR3 is 12 amino acids long. V lost 0 bases, J lost 9 bases, and 6 bases lay in between. Looked up from germline, CDR1 is SEHNR and CDR2 is FQNEAQ (reference sequence).

CDR3 region: CASSRGIEQFF. Here the CDR3 DNA reads TGTGCCAGCAGCCGGGGCATAGAGCAGTTCTTC. This sequence joins TRBV14 and TRBJ2-1, with a possible D match to TRBD1 (5 bases). The germline CDR1 and CDR2 sequences are SGHDN and FVKESK. Trimming removed 4 bases at V and 10 bases at J, with 8 bases between. This CDR3 has 11 residues.

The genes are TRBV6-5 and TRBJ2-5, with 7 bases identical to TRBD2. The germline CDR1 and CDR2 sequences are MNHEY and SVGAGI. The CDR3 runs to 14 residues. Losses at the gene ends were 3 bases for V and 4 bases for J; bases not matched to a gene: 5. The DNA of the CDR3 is TGTGCCAGCAGTTATCCGAGGGAGGGAGAGACCCAGTACTTC. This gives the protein CASSYPREGETQYF.

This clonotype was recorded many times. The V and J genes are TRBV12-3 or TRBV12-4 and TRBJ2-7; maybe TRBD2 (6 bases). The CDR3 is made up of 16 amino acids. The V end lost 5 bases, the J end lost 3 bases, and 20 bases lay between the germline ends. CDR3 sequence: CASSAHRDSTNYEQYF. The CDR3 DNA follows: TGTGCCAGCAGTGCACACCGGGACTCGACTAACTACGAGCAGTACTTC.

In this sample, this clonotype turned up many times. Written as DNA, the CDR3 is TGCAGTGCTAGAGATGCCGGGAGTGGGAATGAGCAGTTCTTC. This gives the protein CSARDAGSGNEQFF. This chain connects TRBV20-1 to TRBJ2-1, with D perhaps TRBD2 (6 bases). Trimming cost V 0 bases and J 7 bases, with 13 bases left between them. The CDR3 loop spans 14 amino acids. CDR1 and CDR2 from the germline V gene are DFQATT and SNEGSKA (reference sequence).

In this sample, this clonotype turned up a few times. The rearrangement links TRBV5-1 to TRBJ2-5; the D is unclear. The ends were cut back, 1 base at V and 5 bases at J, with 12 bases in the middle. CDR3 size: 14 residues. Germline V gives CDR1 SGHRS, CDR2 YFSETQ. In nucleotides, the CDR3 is TGCGCCAGCAGCTTGTTAGGAAGGGCTGAGACCCAGTACTTC. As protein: CASSLLGRAETQYF.

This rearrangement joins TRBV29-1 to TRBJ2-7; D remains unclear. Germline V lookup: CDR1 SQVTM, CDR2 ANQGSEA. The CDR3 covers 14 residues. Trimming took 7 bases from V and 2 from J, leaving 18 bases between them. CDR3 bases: TGCAGCGCCTACCAGGCAGACGACCCCTACGAGCAGTACTTC. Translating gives CSAYQADDPYEQYF.

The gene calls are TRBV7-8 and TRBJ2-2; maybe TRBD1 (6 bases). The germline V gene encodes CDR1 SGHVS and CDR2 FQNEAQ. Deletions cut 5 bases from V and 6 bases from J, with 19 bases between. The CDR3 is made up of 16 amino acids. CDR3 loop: CASSPPLGHRAGELFF. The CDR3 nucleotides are TGTGCCAGCAGCCCACCGCTGGGGCACAGGGCCGGGGAGCTGTTTTTT.

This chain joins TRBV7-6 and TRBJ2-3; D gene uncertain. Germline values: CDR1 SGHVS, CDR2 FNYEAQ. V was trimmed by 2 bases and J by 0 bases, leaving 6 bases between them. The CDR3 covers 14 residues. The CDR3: CASSLQASTDTQYF. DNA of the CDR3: TGTGCCAGCAGCTTACAGGCTAGCACAGATACGCAGTATTTT.

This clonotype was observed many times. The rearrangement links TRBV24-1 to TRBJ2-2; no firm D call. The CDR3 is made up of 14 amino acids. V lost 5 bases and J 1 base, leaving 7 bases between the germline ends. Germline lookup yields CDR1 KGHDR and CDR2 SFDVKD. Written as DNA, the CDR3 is TGTGCCACCAGTGTCCCAGGGAACACCGGGGAGCTGTTTTTT. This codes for CATSVPGNTGELFF.

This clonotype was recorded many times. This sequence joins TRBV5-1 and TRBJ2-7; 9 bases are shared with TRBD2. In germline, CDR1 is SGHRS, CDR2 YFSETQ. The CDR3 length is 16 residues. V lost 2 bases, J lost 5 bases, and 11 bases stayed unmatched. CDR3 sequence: CASSLGPGLARDEQYF. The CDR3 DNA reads TGCGCCAGCAGCTTAGGACCGGGACTAGCTCGCGACGAGCAGTACTTC.

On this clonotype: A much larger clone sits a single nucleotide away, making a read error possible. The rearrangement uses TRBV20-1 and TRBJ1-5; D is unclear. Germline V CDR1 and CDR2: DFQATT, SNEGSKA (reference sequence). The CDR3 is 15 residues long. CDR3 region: CSARAGPNNNQPQPF. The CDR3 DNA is TGCAGTGCTAGAGCTGGACCAAATAATAATCAGCCCCAGCCTTTT.

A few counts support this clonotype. As DNA, the CDR3 is TGTGCCGTGGCGGGAGACAACGAGCAGTACTTC. It translates to CAVAGDNEQYF. The gene calls are TRBV21-1 and TRBJ2-7; the D call TRBD2 from the table was never checked on the DNA. TRBV21-1 represents a pseudogene. CDR3 length: 11 amino acids.